The clone carrying this T cell receptor (beta chain) was observed a few times. Antigen unknown. Read coverage stops 3 residues before the CDR3 terminus; the germline J gene supplies the remainder. TCRdb's table, derived via immunoSEQ multiplex PCR, lists solely in-frame clones and lacks some. Observed are tens of thousands of clones, no singletons, with the top ten taking roughly 5.5%. The sample belongs to a study of T cell clonality in common variable immunodeficiency. Findings and caveats of the study: CVID subjects shared fewer TCRbeta clones than healthy controls did. T cell subpopulation sequencing would be needed to explain CVID clonality.

Patients and controls were mostly of Caucasian heritage. V was clipped by 1 base and J by 4 bases, with 10 bases between them. The germline V gene has CDR1 SNHLY and CDR2 FYNNEI. This CDR3 has 14 amino acids. The chain uses TRBV2 and TRBJ1-1; TRBD1 might be the D (6 bases). The sequenced material came from peripheral blood mononuclear cells. The TCR comes from a person between 18 and 75 years old in good health. The covered CDR3 bases are TGTGCCAGCAGTGAAGTCAGGGGTTCCACTGAA. This gives the protein CASSEVRGSTE. The CDR3, in full, reads CASSEVRGSTEAFF.